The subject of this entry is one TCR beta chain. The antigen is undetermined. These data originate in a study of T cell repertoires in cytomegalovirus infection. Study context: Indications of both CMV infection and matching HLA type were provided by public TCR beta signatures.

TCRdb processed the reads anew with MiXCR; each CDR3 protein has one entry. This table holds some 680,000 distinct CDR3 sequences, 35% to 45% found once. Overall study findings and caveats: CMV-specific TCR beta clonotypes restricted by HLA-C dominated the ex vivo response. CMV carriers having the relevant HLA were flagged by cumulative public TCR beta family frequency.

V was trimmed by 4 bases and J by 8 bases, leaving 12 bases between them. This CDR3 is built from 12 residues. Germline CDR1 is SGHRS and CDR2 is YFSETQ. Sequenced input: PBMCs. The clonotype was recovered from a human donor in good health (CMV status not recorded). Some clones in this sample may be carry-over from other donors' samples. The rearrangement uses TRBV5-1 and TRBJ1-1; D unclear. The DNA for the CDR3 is TGCGCCAGCAGCCCGCTTCCCGGGGAAGCTTTCTTT. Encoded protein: CASSPLPGEAFF.